One T cell receptor beta chain is described in this entry. As handled by the study authors: Amplified reference gene primers provided the basis for estimating nucleated cell counts. TCRdb keeps only in-frame clones here, not all; method: immunoSEQ multiplex PCR. The D gene and trimming were derived from the DNA, and the V and J assignments and clone size from that table. This sample yields under 200,000 clones, of which 74% are seen a single time; 2.5% to 3.5% belongs to the top ten. The sample belongs to a study of blood T cell repertoires in COVID-19. With V trimmed by 5 bases and J by 1 base, 7 bases remained unmatched. The CDR3 consists of 17 residues. From germline, CDR1 is LNHDA and CDR2 SQIVND (reference sequence).

The gene calls are TRBV19 and TRBJ2-6; 8 bases align to TRBD1. The specimen was peripheral blood. This clonotype originated in an elderly woman with acute or convalescent COVID-19. CDR3 nucleotide sequence: TGTGCCAGTAGTGTACGGGACAGGTCGTCTGGGGCCAACGTCCTGACTTTC. It specifies CASSVRDRSSGANVLTF.